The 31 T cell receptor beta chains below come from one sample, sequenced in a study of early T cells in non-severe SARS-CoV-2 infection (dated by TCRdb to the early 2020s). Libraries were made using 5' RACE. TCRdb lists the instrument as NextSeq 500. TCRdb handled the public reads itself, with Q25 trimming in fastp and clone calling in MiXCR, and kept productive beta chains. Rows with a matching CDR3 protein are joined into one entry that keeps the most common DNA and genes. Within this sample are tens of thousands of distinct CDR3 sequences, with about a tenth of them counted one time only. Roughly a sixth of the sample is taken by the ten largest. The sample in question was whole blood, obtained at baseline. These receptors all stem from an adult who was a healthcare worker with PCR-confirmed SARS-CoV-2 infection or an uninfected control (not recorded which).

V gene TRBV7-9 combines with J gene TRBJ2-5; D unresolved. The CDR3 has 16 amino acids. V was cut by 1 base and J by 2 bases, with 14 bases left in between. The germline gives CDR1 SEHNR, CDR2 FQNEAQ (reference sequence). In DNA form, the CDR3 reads TGTGCCAGCAGCTTAGGGGCAGTAAAAATACAAGAGACCCAGTACTTC. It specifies CASSLGAVKIQETQYF.

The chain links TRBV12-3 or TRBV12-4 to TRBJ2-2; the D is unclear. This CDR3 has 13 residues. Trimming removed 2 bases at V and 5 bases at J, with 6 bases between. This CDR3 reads CASSLRETGELFF. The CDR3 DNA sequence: TGTGCCAGCAGTTTAAGAGAAACCGGGGAGCTGTTTTTT.

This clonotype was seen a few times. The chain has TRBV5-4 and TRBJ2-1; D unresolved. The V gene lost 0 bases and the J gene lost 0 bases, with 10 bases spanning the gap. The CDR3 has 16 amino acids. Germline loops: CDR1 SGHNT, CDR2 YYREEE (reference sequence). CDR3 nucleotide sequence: TGTGCCAGCAGCTTGGCTCTAAGGAGCTCCTACAATGAGCAGTTCTTC. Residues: CASSLALRSSYNEQFF.

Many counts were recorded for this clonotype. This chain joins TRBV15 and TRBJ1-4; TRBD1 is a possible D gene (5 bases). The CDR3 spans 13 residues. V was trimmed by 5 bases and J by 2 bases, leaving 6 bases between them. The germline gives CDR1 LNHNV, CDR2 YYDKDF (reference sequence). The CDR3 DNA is TGTGCCACCAGCCGGGGGACTAATGAAAAACTGTTTTTT. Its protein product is CATSRGTNEKLFF.

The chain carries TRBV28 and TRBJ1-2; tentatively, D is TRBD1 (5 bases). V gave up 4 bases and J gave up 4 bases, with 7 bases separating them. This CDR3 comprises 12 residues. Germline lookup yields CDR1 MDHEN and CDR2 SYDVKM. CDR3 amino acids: CASSSTAYGYTF. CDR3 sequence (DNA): TGTGCCAGCAGTTCGACAGCCTATGGCTACACCTTC.

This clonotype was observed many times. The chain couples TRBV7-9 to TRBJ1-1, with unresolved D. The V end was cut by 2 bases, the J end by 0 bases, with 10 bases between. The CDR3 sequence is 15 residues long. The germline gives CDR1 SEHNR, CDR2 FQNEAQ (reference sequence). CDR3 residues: CASSLSGKMNTEAFF. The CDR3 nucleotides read TGTGCCAGCAGCTTATCTGGGAAAATGAACACTGAAGCTTTCTTT. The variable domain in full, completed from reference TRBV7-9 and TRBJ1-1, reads DTGVSQNPRHKITKRGQNVTFRCDPISEHNRLYWYRQTLGQGPEFLTYFQNEAQLEKSRLLSDRFSAERPKGSFSTLEIQRTEQGDSAMYLCASSLSGKMNTEAFFGQGTRLTVV.

CDR3 protein: CASSYGSWNTDTQYF. CDR3 nucleotide sequence: TGTGCCAGCTCATACGGCAGTTGGAACACAGATACGCAGTATTTT. V and J are TRBV28 and TRBJ2-3; the D is unclear. Trimming removed 8 bases from V and 2 bases from J, with 17 bases in between. The V gene's germline CDR1 is MDHEN and CDR2 SYDVKM. CDR3 size: 15 residues.

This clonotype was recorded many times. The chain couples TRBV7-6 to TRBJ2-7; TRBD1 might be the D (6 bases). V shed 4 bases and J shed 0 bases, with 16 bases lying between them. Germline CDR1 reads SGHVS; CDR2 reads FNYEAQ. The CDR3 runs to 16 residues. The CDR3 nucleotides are TGTGCCAGCAGCTCCCCAGCAGGGGACATCTCCTACGAGCAGTACTTC. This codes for CASSSPAGDISYEQYF.

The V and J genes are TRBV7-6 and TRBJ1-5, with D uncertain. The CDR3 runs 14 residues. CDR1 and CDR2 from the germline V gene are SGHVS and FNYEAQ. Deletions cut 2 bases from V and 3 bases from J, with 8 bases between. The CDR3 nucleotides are TGTGCCAGCAGCTTAAGCCCCGCCAATCAGCCCCAGCATTTT. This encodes CASSLSPANQPQHF.

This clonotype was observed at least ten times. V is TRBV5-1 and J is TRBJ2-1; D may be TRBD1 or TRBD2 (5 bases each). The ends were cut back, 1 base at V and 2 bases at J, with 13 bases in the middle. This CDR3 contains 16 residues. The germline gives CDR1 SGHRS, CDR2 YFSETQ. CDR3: CASSLSGTAAYNEQFF. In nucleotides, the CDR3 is TGCGCCAGCAGCTTGTCCGGGACGGCCGCCTACAATGAGCAGTTCTTC.

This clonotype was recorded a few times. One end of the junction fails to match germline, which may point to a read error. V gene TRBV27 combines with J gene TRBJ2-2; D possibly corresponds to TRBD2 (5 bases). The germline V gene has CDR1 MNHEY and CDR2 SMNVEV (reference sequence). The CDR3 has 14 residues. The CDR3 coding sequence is TGTGCCAGCAGTTTAACCGGGAACCCCGGGGAGCTGTTTTTT. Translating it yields CASSLTGNPGELFF.

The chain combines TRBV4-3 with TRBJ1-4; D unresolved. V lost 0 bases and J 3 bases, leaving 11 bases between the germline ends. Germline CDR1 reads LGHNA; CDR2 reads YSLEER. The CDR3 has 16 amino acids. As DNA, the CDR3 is TGCGCCAGCAGCCAAGATAGGCAGATACCTAATGAAAAACTGTTTTTT. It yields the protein CASSQDRQIPNEKLFF.

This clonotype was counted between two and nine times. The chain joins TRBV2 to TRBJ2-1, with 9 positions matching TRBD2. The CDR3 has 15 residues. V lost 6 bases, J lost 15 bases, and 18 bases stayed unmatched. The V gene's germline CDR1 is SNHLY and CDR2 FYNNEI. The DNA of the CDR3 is TGTGCCAGCAGGAGCTCAACCGGGGAGCGGGAGGTCCTGTTCTTC. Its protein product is CASRSSTGEREVLFF. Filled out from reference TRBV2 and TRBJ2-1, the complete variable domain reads EPEVTQTPSHQVTQMGQEVILRCVPISNHLYFYWYRQILGQKVEFLVSFYNNEISEKSEIFDDQFSVERPDGSNFTLKIRSTKLEDSAMYFCASRSSTGEREVLFFGPGTRLTVL.

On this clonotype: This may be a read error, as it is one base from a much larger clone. CDR3 sequence reads: CASSMRLNNEQFF. The DNA of the CDR3 is TGTGCCAGTAGTATGCGTCTAAACAATGAGCAGTTCTTC. The genes are TRBV19 and TRBJ2-1; D is ambiguous. The CDR3 totals 13 residues. Trimming stripped 3 bases from V and 5 bases from J, with 8 bases between. The germline CDR1 and CDR2 sequences are LNHDA and SQIVND (reference sequence).

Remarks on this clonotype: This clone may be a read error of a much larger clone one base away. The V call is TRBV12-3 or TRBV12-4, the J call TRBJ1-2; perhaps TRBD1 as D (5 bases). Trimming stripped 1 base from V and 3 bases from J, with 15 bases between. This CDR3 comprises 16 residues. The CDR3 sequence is CASSLGLVGADYGYTF. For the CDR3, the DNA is TGTGCCAGCAGTTTAGGATTGGTAGGGGCTGACTATGGCTACACCTTC.

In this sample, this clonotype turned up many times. CDR3 in amino acids: CASSLRGGDEQYF. The CDR3 nucleotides are TGTGCCAGCAGTTTAAGGGGTGGCGACGAGCAGTACTTC. The V call is TRBV12-3 or TRBV12-4, the J call TRBJ2-7; D might be TRBD1 (5 bases). The CDR3 loop spans 13 amino acids. V dropped 2 bases and J dropped 5 bases, with 10 bases sitting between them.

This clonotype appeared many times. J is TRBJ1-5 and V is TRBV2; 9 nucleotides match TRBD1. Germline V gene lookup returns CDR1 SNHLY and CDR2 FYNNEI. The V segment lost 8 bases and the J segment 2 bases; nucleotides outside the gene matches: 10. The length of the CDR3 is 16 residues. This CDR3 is CASGKTGGRGNQPQHF. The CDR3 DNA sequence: TGTGCCAGCGGCAAGACAGGGGGTAGGGGCAATCAGCCCCAGCATTTT.

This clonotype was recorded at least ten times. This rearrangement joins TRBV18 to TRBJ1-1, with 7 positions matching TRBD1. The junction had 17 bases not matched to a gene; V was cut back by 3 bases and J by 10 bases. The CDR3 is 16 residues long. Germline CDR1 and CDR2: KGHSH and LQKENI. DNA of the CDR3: TGTGCCAGCTCACCTACCTACGTCCGGGACAGCAAGGCAGCTTTCTTT. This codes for CASSPTYVRDSKAAFF.

DNA for the CDR3: TGCAGTGCCGCGGGGTATAAGCGGGGGAGCACAGATACGCAGTATTTT. This sequence encodes CSAAGYKRGSTDTQYF. The chain couples TRBV20-1 to TRBJ2-3, with 8 nucleotides matching TRBD2. V dropped 6 bases and J dropped 0; count of bases not matched to a gene: 11. The germline gives CDR1 DFQATT, CDR2 SNEGSKA (reference sequence). CDR3 length: 16 amino acids.

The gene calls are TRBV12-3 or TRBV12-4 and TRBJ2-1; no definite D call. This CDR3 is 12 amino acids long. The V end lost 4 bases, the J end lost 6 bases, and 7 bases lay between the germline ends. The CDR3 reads CASSSPINEQFF. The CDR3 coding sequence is TGTGCCAGCAGTTCACCTATCAATGAGCAGTTCTTC.

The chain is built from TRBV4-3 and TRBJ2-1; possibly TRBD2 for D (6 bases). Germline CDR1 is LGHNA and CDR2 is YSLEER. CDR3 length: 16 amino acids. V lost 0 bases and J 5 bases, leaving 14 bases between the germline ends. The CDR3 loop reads CASSQDGAGADNEQFF. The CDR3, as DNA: TGCGCCAGCAGCCAAGATGGAGCGGGTGCTGACAATGAGCAGTTCTTC.

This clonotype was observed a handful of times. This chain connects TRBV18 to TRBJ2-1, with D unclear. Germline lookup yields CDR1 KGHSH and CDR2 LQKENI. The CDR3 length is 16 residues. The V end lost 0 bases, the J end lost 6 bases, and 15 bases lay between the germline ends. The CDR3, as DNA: TGTGCCAGCTCACCACCGTTGGGTATTAAGGGCAATGAGCAGTTCTTC. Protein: CASSPPLGIKGNEQFF.

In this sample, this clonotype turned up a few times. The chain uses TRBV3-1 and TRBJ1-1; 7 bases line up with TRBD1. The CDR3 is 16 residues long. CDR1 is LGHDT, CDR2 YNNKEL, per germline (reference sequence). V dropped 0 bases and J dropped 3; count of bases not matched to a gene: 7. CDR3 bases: TGTGCCAGCAGCCAAGAACTAGGGGGCAGTCACACTGAAGCTTTCTTT. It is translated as CASSQELGGSHTEAFF.

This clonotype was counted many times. Written as DNA, the CDR3 is TGCAGTGCTAGAGATCCTTGGGCTAGCGGGAGGTCAGATACGCAGTATTTT. Its protein product is CSARDPWASGRSDTQYF. The chain has TRBV20-1 and TRBJ2-3; TRBD2 matches at 11 bases. CDR1 is DFQATT, CDR2 SNEGSKA, per germline (reference sequence). The CDR3 has 17 residues. V shed 0 bases, J shed 4 bases, and the junction held 9 bases outside the gene matches.

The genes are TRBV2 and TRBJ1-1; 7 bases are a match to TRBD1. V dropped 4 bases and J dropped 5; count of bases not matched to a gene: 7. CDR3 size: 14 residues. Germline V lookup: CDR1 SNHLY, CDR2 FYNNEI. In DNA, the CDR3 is TGTGCCAGCAGTGTAGGCGACAGGGTTACTGAAGCTTTCTTT. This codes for CASSVGDRVTEAFF. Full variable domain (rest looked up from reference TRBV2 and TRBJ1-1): EPEVTQTPSHQVTQMGQEVILRCVPISNHLYFYWYRQILGQKVEFLVSFYNNEISEKSEIFDDQFSVERPDGSNFTLKIRSTKLEDSAMYFCASSVGDRVTEAFFGQGTRLTVV.

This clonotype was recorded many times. In nucleotides, the CDR3 is TGTGCCAGCGAAGGGTTAAGTGAAAAACTGTTTTTT. Its protein product is CASEGLSEKLFF. The chain is built from TRBV7-9 and TRBJ1-4; D ambiguous. The CDR3 length is 12 residues. Germline values: CDR1 SEHNR, CDR2 FQNEAQ (reference sequence). The germline V and J ends were trimmed by 8 bases and 7 bases, with 11 bases remaining between them.

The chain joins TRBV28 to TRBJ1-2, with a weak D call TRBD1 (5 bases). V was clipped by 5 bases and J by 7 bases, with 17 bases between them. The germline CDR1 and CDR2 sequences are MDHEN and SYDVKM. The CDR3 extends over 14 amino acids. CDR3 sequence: CASSPHGGRGGYTF. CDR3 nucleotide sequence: TGTGCCAGCAGTCCCCATGGGGGTAGGGGTGGCTACACCTTC.

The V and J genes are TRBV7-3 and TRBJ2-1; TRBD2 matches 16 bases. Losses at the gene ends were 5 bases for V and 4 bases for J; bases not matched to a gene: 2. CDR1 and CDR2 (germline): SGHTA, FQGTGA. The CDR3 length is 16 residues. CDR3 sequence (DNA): TGTGCCAGCAGCAAGGGACTAGCGGGAGGGTACAATGAGCAGTTCTTC. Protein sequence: CASSKGLAGGYNEQFF.

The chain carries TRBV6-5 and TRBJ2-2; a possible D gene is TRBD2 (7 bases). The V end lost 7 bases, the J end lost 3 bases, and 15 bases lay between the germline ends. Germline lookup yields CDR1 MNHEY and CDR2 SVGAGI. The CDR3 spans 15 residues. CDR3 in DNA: TGTGCCAGCAACAAGTGGGGGGGCTACACCGGGGAGCTGTTTTTT. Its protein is CASNKWGGYTGELFF.

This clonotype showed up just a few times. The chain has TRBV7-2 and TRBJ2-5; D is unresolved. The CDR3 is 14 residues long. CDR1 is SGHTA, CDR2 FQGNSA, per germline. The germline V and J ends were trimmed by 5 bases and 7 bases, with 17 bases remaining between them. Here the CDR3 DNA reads TGTGCCAGCAGCCCCAGCCCCAACCAAATGACCCAGTACTTC. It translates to CASSPSPNQMTQYF.

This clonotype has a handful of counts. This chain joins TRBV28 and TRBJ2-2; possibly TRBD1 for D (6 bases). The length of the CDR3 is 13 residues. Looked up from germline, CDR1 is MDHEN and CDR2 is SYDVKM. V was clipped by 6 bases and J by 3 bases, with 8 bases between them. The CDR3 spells CASSTGHTGELFF. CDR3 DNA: TGTGCCAGCAGCACAGGGCACACCGGGGAGCTGTTTTTT.